These 26 T cell receptor beta chains were all obtained from the same sample, sequenced in a study of shared clonotypes between healthy human individuals. CD45RO-negative, CCR7-positively selected cells formed the naive CD8 fraction, excluding terminally differentiated effector memory CD45RA+ cells. Some clones are missing from TCRdb's copy, which holds only in-frame ones; the method was immunoSEQ multiplex PCR. Altogether millions of clones are present, over 85% being singletons, with the ten largest covering 0.85% to 1.3%. Input material: naive CD8+ T cells sorted from blood. Receptor source: a man aged 18 to 30 in good health.

As concerns this clone: Within the sample, other DNA sequences also encode this same CDR3. This chain joins TRBV19 and TRBJ2-7, with D possibly being TRBD1 or TRBD2 (6 bases each). This CDR3 has 14 amino acids. Germline CDR1 reads LNHDA; CDR2 reads SQIVND (reference sequence). V lost 3 bases to trimming and J lost 1 base, with 10 bases between them. CDR3 region: CASSIGGQSYEQYF. The DNA of the CDR3 is TGTGCCAGTAGTATCGGGGGACAATCCTACGAGCAGTACTTC.

The V gene is TRBV15, the J gene TRBJ1-1, with D unclear. CDR3 length: 15 amino acids. Between the trimmed V and J ends, which lost 0 bases and 1 base, there was a span of 9 bases. CDR1 is LNHNV, CDR2 YYDKDF, per germline (reference sequence). Here the CDR3 reads CATSRDGEGNTEAFF. CDR3 DNA sequence: TGTGCCACCAGCAGAGATGGGGAGGGGAACACTGAAGCTTTCTTT.

A word on this clone: The junction departs from germline at one end; a sequencing error may be responsible. The V gene is TRBV29-1, the J gene TRBJ1-4; TRBD1 matches at 7 bases. The CDR3 is made up of 13 amino acids. Germline CDR1 is SQVTM and CDR2 is ANQGSEA. The CDR3 nucleotides are TGCAGCGTTGCGTCGACAGGGAGAGAAAAACTGGTTTTT. Translating it yields CSVASTGREKLVF.

The rearrangement uses TRBV28 and TRBJ2-5; no clear D. Germline-derived CDR1 and CDR2 are MDHEN and SYDVKM. CDR3 length: 15 amino acids. V was trimmed by 5 bases and J by 1 base, leaving 14 bases between them. CDR3: CASSPLGDIQETQYF. The CDR3 bases are TGTGCCAGCAGTCCACTTGGGGATATCCAAGAGACCCAGTACTTC.

Of note for this clone: Other nucleotide sequences in the sample specify the same CDR3. CDR3 in DNA: TGTGCCAGCAGTGAAGCGACGGGATACACTGAAGCTTTCTTT. Amino acid sequence: CASSEATGYTEAFF. The rearrangement links TRBV6-1 to TRBJ1-1, with D uncertain. The CDR3 loop spans 14 amino acids. Trimming removed 0 bases from V and 3 bases from J, with 8 bases in between. The germline gives CDR1 MNHNS, CDR2 SASEGT.

The J gene is TRBJ1-1, the V gene TRBV5-5; D unclear. Germline loops: CDR1 SGHKS, CDR2 YYEKEE (reference sequence). Trimming removed 4 bases from V and 0 bases from J, with 10 bases in between. The CDR3 runs to 14 residues. CDR3 region: CASSPGLMNTEAFF. The CDR3, as DNA: TGTGCCAGCAGCCCCGGGCTGATGAACACTGAAGCTTTCTTT.

The V gene is TRBV6-6, the J gene TRBJ2-1, with TRBD1 identical over 10 bases. CDR1 MNHNY and CDR2 SVGAGI come from the germline V gene (reference sequence). V lost 6 bases, J lost 4 bases, and 3 bases stayed unmatched. CDR3 length: 14 amino acids. The CDR3 bases are TGTGCCAGCAGCGGGACAGGGGAGTACAATGAGCAGTTCTTC. Protein: CASSGTGEYNEQFF.

V gene TRBV19 combines with J gene TRBJ2-7; 9 bases line up with TRBD1. This CDR3 is 14 amino acids long. Losses at the gene ends were 6 bases for V and 5 bases for J; bases not matched to a gene: 8. CDR1 and CDR2 from the germline V gene are LNHDA and SQIVND (reference sequence). CDR3 in amino acids: CASSRQGGLDEQYF. CDR3 DNA: TGTGCCAGTAGCCGACAGGGGGGCCTGGACGAGCAGTACTTC.

The chain has TRBV25-1 and TRBJ1-5; the D is unclear. Germline CDR1 reads MGHDK; CDR2 reads SYGVNS. The V gene lost 1 base and the J gene lost 1 base, with 5 bases spanning the gap. The CDR3 extends over 14 amino acids. The CDR3 sequence: CASSEWESNQPQHF. CDR3 DNA: TGTGCCAGCAGTGAATGGGAAAGCAATCAGCCCCAGCATTTT.

Concerning this clone itself: Other DNA sequences in this sample translate to the same CDR3. The chain has TRBV4-1 and TRBJ1-5, with 8 bases matching TRBD1. Germline V gene sequence: CDR1 MGHRA, CDR2 YSYEKL. With 3 bases clipped from V and 5 bases from J, the junction kept 3 bases outside the gene matches. This CDR3 has 14 residues. The CDR3 sequence: CASSQIQGDQPQHF. The CDR3 nucleotides read TGCGCCAGCAGCCAGATACAGGGGGATCAGCCCCAGCATTTT.

The chain joins TRBV5-6 to TRBJ1-2; D gene uncertain. The V gene's germline CDR1 is SGHDT and CDR2 YYEEEE. The CDR3 consists of 16 residues. The V gene lost 0 bases and the J gene lost 3 bases, with 15 bases spanning the gap. The CDR3 DNA sequence: TGTGCCAGCAGCTTGGCACCCGAAGTTTGGGACTATGGCTACACCTTC. Residues: CASSLAPEVWDYGYTF.

The chain carries TRBV5-1 and TRBJ2-7; 9 positions match TRBD1. J gave up 0 bases and V 4 bases, and 14 bases lay outside the gene matches. Germline V gives CDR1 SGHRS, CDR2 YFSETQ. The CDR3 consists of 18 residues. The CDR3 DNA reads TGCGCCAGCAGCAAGGCTACCGGGACAGGGTTTCTCTCCTACGAGCAGTACTTC. Its translation is CASSKATGTGFLSYEQYF.

The V gene is TRBV5-5, the J gene TRBJ1-6, with D possibly matching TRBD1 (6 bases). The CDR3 is made up of 13 amino acids. Between the trimmed V and J ends, which lost 4 bases and 7 bases, there was a span of 9 bases. Germline CDR1 is SGHKS and CDR2 is YYEKEE (reference sequence). CDR3 region: CASSHGQNSPLHF. CDR3 bases: TGTGCCAGCAGCCACGGACAGAATTCACCCCTCCACTTT.

The V gene is TRBV19, the J gene TRBJ2-1; 12 positions agree with TRBD2. Germline trimming cut 1 base from V and 10 bases from J; bases unmatched to any gene: 5. Germline assignment: CDR1 LNHDA and CDR2 SQIVND (reference sequence). This CDR3 comprises 15 residues. CDR3 residues: CASSIVGLAGNEQFF. DNA of the CDR3: TGTGCCAGTAGTATAGTCGGACTAGCGGGAAACGAGCAGTTCTTC.

The rearrangement links TRBV7-2 to TRBJ1-1, with 11 bases matching TRBD1. There are 14 residues in the CDR3. With 6 bases clipped from V and 7 bases from J, the junction kept 7 bases outside the gene matches. Germline V gives CDR1 SGHTA, CDR2 FQGNSA. The CDR3 nucleotides read TGTGCCAGCAGTCACGGACAGGGGGCTCTTGAAGCTTTCTTT. This sequence encodes CASSHGQGALEAFF.

The sample holds one count of this clone. The V and J genes are TRBV28 and TRBJ2-7; the D gene is possibly TRBD1 (8 bases). Trimming stripped 5 bases from V and 3 bases from J, with 23 bases between. The V gene's germline CDR1 is MDHEN and CDR2 SYDVKM. The CDR3 totals 17 residues. For the CDR3, the DNA is TGTGCCAGCAGTCCGGACAGGGAGGGAATCATTAACTACGAGCAGTACTTC. Translating gives CASSPDREGIINYEQYF.

There are a few counts of this clone. Within the sample, other DNA sequences also encode this same CDR3. The rearrangement joins TRBV27 to TRBJ1-2; possible D gene TRBD1, 5 bases. CDR1 MNHEY and CDR2 SMNVEV come from the germline V gene (reference sequence). V was cut by 2 bases and J by 4 bases, with 8 bases left in between. The CDR3 loop spans 13 amino acids. The CDR3 bases are TGTGCCAGCAGTTTAAGGGGTAGCTATGGCTACACCTTC. It is translated as CASSLRGSYGYTF.

Details on this clone: Other DNA sequences in the sample encode the same CDR3. The chain employs TRBV9 and TRBJ2-3; D is unclear. This CDR3 contains 16 residues. Trimming took off 0 bases at V and 0 bases at J, with 11 bases between the two ends. CDR1 and CDR2 (germline): SGDLS, YYNGEE. The CDR3 loop is CASSVGAVPSTDTQYF. CDR3 nucleotide sequence: TGTGCCAGCAGCGTAGGGGCTGTACCTAGCACAGATACGCAGTATTTT.

The chain couples TRBV6-1 to TRBJ2-1; tentatively, D is TRBD1 or TRBD2 (5 bases each). The V and J ends lost 1 base and 7 bases respectively, with 23 bases between them. The germline V gene has CDR1 MNHNS and CDR2 SASEGT. CDR3 length: 18 amino acids. The CDR3 protein is CASSEGKSVGPMGNEQFF. The CDR3 DNA is TGTGCCAGCAGTGAAGGGAAGTCGGTGGGACCCATGGGTAATGAGCAGTTCTTC.

This chain uses TRBV4-1 with TRBJ1-2, with unresolved D. Germline V gene lookup returns CDR1 MGHRA and CDR2 YSYEKL. Trimming took 0 bases from V and 3 from J, leaving 8 bases between them. The length of the CDR3 is 14 residues. The CDR3 is CASSQDVGYYGYTF. The CDR3, as DNA: TGCGCCAGCAGCCAAGATGTAGGTTACTATGGCTACACCTTC.

There are many counts of this clone. The chain carries TRBV4-2 and TRBJ2-7; a possible D gene is TRBD2 (6 bases). Trimming left V 0 bases short and J 3 bases short, with 15 bases between. CDR1 is LGHNA and CDR2 is YNFKEQ in the germline V gene. This CDR3 region has 16 residues. CDR3 in amino acids: CASSQDSRGANYEQYF. The CDR3 region has the DNA TGTGCCAGCAGCCAAGATTCCCGCGGGGCAAACTACGAGCAGTACTTC.

The chain carries TRBV19 and TRBJ2-4; 8 bases align to TRBD1. This CDR3 has 16 amino acids. The junction had 10 bases not matched to a gene; V was cut back by 6 bases and J by 3 bases. Germline V lookup: CDR1 LNHDA, CDR2 SQIVND (reference sequence). CDR3 sequence reads: CASSLQGVYGKNIQYF. The DNA of the CDR3 is TGTGCCAGTAGCCTACAGGGGGTGTATGGCAAAAACATTCAGTACTTC.

V and J are TRBV5-1 and TRBJ2-2; D unresolved. CDR1 and CDR2 from the germline V gene are SGHRS and YFSETQ. The CDR3 is 14 residues long. Between the trimmed V and J ends, which lost 4 bases and 6 bases, there was a span of 13 bases. Here the CDR3 reads CASSPFDRPGELFF. The DNA of the CDR3 is TGCGCCAGCAGCCCTTTCGATCGGCCCGGGGAGCTGTTTTTT.

CDR3 sequence: CASSLSTGYNEQFF. The CDR3 coding sequence is TGTGCCAGCAGCTTGTCTACAGGGTACAATGAGCAGTTCTTC. The chain couples TRBV5-4 to TRBJ2-1; TRBD1 might be the D (6 bases). The CDR3 runs to 14 residues. V dropped 1 base and J dropped 4 bases, with 9 bases sitting between them. Looked up from germline, CDR1 is SGHNT and CDR2 is YYREEE (reference sequence). Full variable domain (remainder filled in from reference TRBV5-4 and TRBJ2-1): ETGVTQSPTHLIKTRGQQVTLRCSSQSGHNTVSWYQQALGQGPQFIFQYYREEENGRGNFPPRFSGLQFPNYSSELNVNALELDDSALYLCASSLSTGYNEQFFGPGTRLTVL.

The chain couples TRBV5-1 to TRBJ2-3; unclear D gene. Trimming cost V 1 base and J 3 bases, with 6 bases left between them. Looked up from germline, CDR1 is SGHRS and CDR2 is YFSETQ. CDR3 length: 13 residues. CDR3: CASSLMRTDTQYF. The CDR3 coding sequence is TGCGCCAGCAGCTTGATGCGGACAGATACGCAGTATTTT.

The rearrangement joins TRBV28 to TRBJ1-2; D possibly corresponds to TRBD1 (6 bases). Trimming stripped 11 bases from V and 8 bases from J, with 33 bases between. The germline CDR1 and CDR2 sequences are MDHEN and SYDVKM. This CDR3 spans 17 amino acids. CDR3 sequence (DNA): TGTGCCTTGGGGGGAGAGGGGGATGAAGGTTTAGGGAGCGGCTACACCTTC. Its translation is CALGGEGDEGLGSGYTF.